This entry lists 25 T cell receptor beta chains sequenced from one sample in a study of cytomegalovirus exposure and HLA in healthy donors. Primers: 60 Vbeta forward and 13 Jbeta reverse. The method was immunoSEQ multiplex PCR; TCRdb's version includes in-frame clones alone and lacks a portion of them. The repertoire includes about 170,000 clones, roughly 81% of them detected once, and approximately 2.5% sits in the top ten. Sequenced material: PBMCs. The receptor set was obtained from a man aged 25-45 years in good health and CMV-seropositive.

The rearrangement uses TRBV19 and TRBJ2-1; maybe TRBD2 (6 bases). The germline gives CDR1 LNHDA, CDR2 SQIVND (reference sequence). CDR3 length: 14 amino acids. V was cut by 9 bases and J by 4 bases, with 16 bases left in between. CDR3 nucleotides: TGTGCCAGCGCCATCCATGCGGGGTACAATGAGCAGTTCTTC. Translating it yields CASAIHAGYNEQFF. The complete variable domain, with remaining parts taken from reference TRBV19 and TRBJ2-1, reads DGGITQSPKYLFRKEGQNVTLSCEQNLNHDAMYWYRQDPGQGLRLIYYSQIVNDFQKGDIAEGYSVSREKKESFPLTVTSAQKNPTAFYLCASAIHAGYNEQFFGPGTRLTVL.

The chain uses TRBV23-1 and TRBJ2-3; TRBD1 aligns across 9 bases. TRBV23-1 is an ORF for which the function is uncertain. Trimming removed 3 bases from V and 6 bases from J; junction bases left unmatched: 16. This CDR3 contains 18 residues. CDR3 nucleotide sequence: TGCGCCAGCAGTCAGCAACCGGGACAGGGAGACACGGGGGATACGCAGTATTTT. Its protein product is CASSQQPGQGDTGDTQYF.

This sequence joins TRBV19 and TRBJ1-1; possibly TRBD1 for D (6 bases). This CDR3 region has 14 residues. Germline V gene data show CDR1 as LNHDA and CDR2 as SQIVND (reference sequence). V lost 3 bases and J lost 3, with 11 bases in between. The CDR3 loop is CASSISGDYTEAFF. The DNA of the CDR3 is TGTGCCAGTAGTATTTCAGGGGATTACACTGAAGCTTTCTTT.

The rearrangement uses TRBV19 and TRBJ2-2; 10 nucleotides agree with TRBD2. Germline CDR1 and CDR2: LNHDA and SQIVND (reference sequence). J gave up 5 bases and V 6 bases, and 15 bases lay outside the gene matches. There are 18 residues in the CDR3. CDR3 amino acids: CASSPWVLAGARTGELFF. CDR3 in DNA: TGTGCCAGTAGCCCTTGGGTCCTAGCGGGAGCGAGGACCGGGGAGCTGTTTTTT. The complete variable domain, with remaining parts taken from reference TRBV19 and TRBJ2-2, reads DGGITQSPKYLFRKEGQNVTLSCEQNLNHDAMYWYRQDPGQGLRLIYYSQIVNDFQKGDIAEGYSVSREKKESFPLTVTSAQKNPTAFYLCASSPWVLAGARTGELFFGEGSRLTVL.

This rearrangement joins TRBV7-9 to TRBJ2-4; D is possibly TRBD2 (6 bases). V was trimmed by 5 bases and J by 5 bases, leaving 25 bases between them. Germline V gene lookup returns CDR1 SEHNR and CDR2 FQNEAQ (reference sequence). The CDR3 is 18 amino acids. For the CDR3, the DNA is TGTGCCAGCAGCGTCCGGGGCGGGGCCGGGACTTTGGAAAACATTCAGTACTTC. The encoded protein is CASSVRGGAGTLENIQYF. Full variable domain (missing parts from reference TRBV7-9 and TRBJ2-4): DTGVSQNPRHKITKRGQNVTFRCDPISEHNRLYWYRQTLGQGPEFLTYFQNEAQLEKSRLLSDRFSAERPKGSFSTLEIQRTEQGDSAMYLCASSVRGGAGTLENIQYFGAGTRLSVL.

This chain links TRBV18 with TRBJ1-1; TRBD1 aligns across 12 bases. Unmatched junction bases numbered 4, after V lost 2 bases and J lost 0 bases. The germline V gene encodes CDR1 KGHSH and CDR2 LQKENI. This CDR3 is 17 amino acids long. CDR3 in DNA: TGTGCCAGCTCACCAAAGGGGACAGGGGGCTTGAACACTGAAGCTTTCTTT. Translating it yields CASSPKGTGGLNTEAFF.

The J gene is TRBJ2-1, the V gene TRBV11-3; TRBD1 aligns across 9 bases. From germline, CDR1 is SGHNT and CDR2 YENEEA. This CDR3 comprises 12 residues. V lost 8 bases, J lost 8 bases, and 4 bases stayed unmatched. For the CDR3, the DNA is TGTGCCAGCGGGACAGGGACCCATGAGCAGTTCTTC. Translation gives CASGTGTHEQFF.

The rearrangement uses TRBV5-4 and TRBJ2-5; 10 bases match TRBD2. Trimming at V came to 0 bases and at J to 4 bases, leaving 6 bases not matched to a gene. The CDR3 length is 16 residues. CDR1 SGHNT and CDR2 YYREEE come from the germline V gene (reference sequence). CDR3 nucleotides: TGTGCCAGCAGCTTGGGTGTAGCGGGAGGATCAGAGACCCAGTACTTC. Its translation: CASSLGVAGGSETQYF.

This clone was picked up one time. The chain combines TRBV7-2 with TRBJ2-3; no firm D call. V lost 4 bases to trimming and J lost 0 bases, with 17 bases between them. Germline V CDR1 and CDR2: SGHTA, FQGNSA. The CDR3 has 17 amino acids. DNA for the CDR3: TGTGCCAGCAGCTGGCCCGCGGCCCAGTCTAGCACAGATACGCAGTATTTT. This gives the protein CASSWPAAQSSTDTQYF. Variable domain in full (rest from reference TRBV7-2 and TRBJ2-3): GAGVSQSPSNKVTEKGKDVELRCDPISGHTALYWYRQSLGQGLEFLIYFQGNSAPDKSGLPSDRFSAERTGGSVSTLTIQRTQQEDSAVYLCASSWPAAQSSTDTQYFGPGTRLTVL.

This chain joins TRBV5-1 and TRBJ1-5, with D perhaps TRBD1 (5 bases). Per germline, CDR1 SGHRS and CDR2 YFSETQ. The CDR3 contains 15 residues. V was clipped by 4 bases and J by 1 base, with 12 bases between them. The CDR3, as DNA: TGCGCCAGCAGCAAAACAGGTGAGAGCAATCAGCCCCAGCATTTT. Protein: CASSKTGESNQPQHF.

CDR3 bases: TGTGCCAGCAGCCAAGATTCATCAACGGTTATAGCGGGAGGGCCGAGAGATACGCAGTATTTT. As protein: CASSQDSSTVIAGGPRDTQYF. The chain joins TRBV4-2 to TRBJ2-3; 11 bases map to TRBD2. CDR3 length: 21 amino acids. CDR1 is LGHNA, CDR2 YNFKEQ, per germline. Trimming took 0 bases from V and 5 from J; bases not matched to a gene: 19.

This clone was seen only once. This sequence joins TRBV11-3 and TRBJ1-2; 7 bases are a match to TRBD1. Germline V gene sequence: CDR1 SGHNT, CDR2 YENEEA. The ends lost 4 bases at V and 8 bases at J; junction bases unmatched: 7. The CDR3 loop spans 13 amino acids. Here the CDR3 reads CASSSLTGAGYTF. The DNA of the CDR3 is TGTGCCAGCAGCTCACTCACAGGGGCCGGCTACACCTTC.

The chain uses TRBV2 and TRBJ1-1, with 7 bases matching TRBD1. The germline V gene encodes CDR1 SNHLY and CDR2 FYNNEI. This CDR3 is built from 14 residues. J was trimmed by 1 base and V by 5 bases; bases with no gene match: 4. This CDR3 is CASSRQGQNTEAFF. The CDR3 bases are TGTGCCAGCAGTCGACAGGGCCAGAACACTGAAGCTTTCTTT.

This chain uses TRBV7-9 with TRBJ2-1; 7 positions agree with TRBD2. The CDR3 is made up of 16 amino acids. CDR1 is SEHNR and CDR2 is FQNEAQ in the germline V gene (reference sequence). CDR3 loop: CSTAPGPSGSYNEQFF. The CDR3 nucleotides read TGTTCCACCGCCCCGGGTCCTAGCGGCTCCTACAATGAGCAGTTCTTC.

The V and J genes are TRBV5-4 and TRBJ2-3, with 11 nucleotides matching TRBD2. The CDR3 runs 16 residues. V dropped 5 bases and J dropped 2; count of bases not matched to a gene: 7. Germline V lookup: CDR1 SGHNT, CDR2 YYREEE (reference sequence). The CDR3 coding sequence is TGTGCCAGCAGGACCGGGACTAGCGGAAACACAGATACGCAGTATTTT. Amino acid sequence: CASRTGTSGNTDTQYF.

The CDR3 loop reads CASSPQSNEQFF. DNA for the CDR3: TGTGCCAGCAGCCCACAGAGTAATGAGCAGTTCTTC. V is TRBV7-9 and J is TRBJ2-1; D gene unclear. The CDR3 length is 12 residues. Trimming removed 5 bases from V and 7 bases from J, with 9 bases in between. Germline lookup yields CDR1 SEHNR and CDR2 FQNEAQ (reference sequence).

The chain joins TRBV27 to TRBJ2-3, with 8 positions matching TRBD2. Trimming took 1 base from V and 5 from J; bases not matched to a gene: 11. Germline CDR1 is MNHEY and CDR2 is SMNVEV (reference sequence). The CDR3 consists of 17 residues. CDR3 sequence: CASSLFPGTRIGDTQYF. For the CDR3, the DNA is TGTGCCAGCAGTTTATTCCCCGGGACTAGGATTGGAGATACGCAGTATTTT.

On this clone itself: One junction end disagrees with the germline gene, perhaps due to a read error. This CDR3 is CASTERLADNEQFF. CDR3 bases: TGCGCCAGCACTGAGCGACTAGCGGATAATGAGCAGTTCTTC. The chain combines TRBV10-1 with TRBJ2-1, with 9 bases that match TRBD2. This CDR3 spans 14 amino acids. Germline CDR1 and CDR2: WNHNN and SYGVQD (reference sequence).

The rearrangement links TRBV29-1 to TRBJ1-2; D is possibly TRBD1 (6 bases). Germline CDR1 reads SQVTM; CDR2 reads ANQGSEA. Trimming removed 5 bases from V and 4 bases from J, with 17 bases in between. CDR3 length: 14 amino acids. The CDR3, as DNA: TGCAGCGTTTTGTCATGGGGGCGCGGCTATGGCTACACCTTC. This codes for CSVLSWGRGYGYTF.

The chain joins TRBV6-6 to TRBJ1-1, with 9 nucleotides matching TRBD1. CDR3 length: 16 residues. Trimming cost V 7 bases and J 1 base; bases outside gene matches: 10. Germline values: CDR1 MNHNY, CDR2 SVGAGI (reference sequence). In DNA form, the CDR3 reads TGTGCCAGCACCCCGGGGACAGGGAGAGGGAACACTGAAGCTTTCTTT. This codes for CASTPGTGRGNTEAFF.

V gene TRBV7-2 combines with J gene TRBJ2-5, with 12 bases fitting TRBD2. The closer fit of TRBJ2-7 to the DNA end suggests the J call may be wrong. There are 17 residues in the CDR3. The germline gives CDR1 SGHTA, CDR2 FQGNSA. Here the CDR3 DNA reads TGTGCCGGGGCGAGGTATGATCGGACTAGCGGGATGTACGAGCAGTACTTC. It translates to CAGARYDRTSGMYEQYF.

This rearrangement joins TRBV6-5 to TRBJ2-1, with a weak D call TRBD1 (6 bases). CDR3 length equals 16 residues. The germline CDR1 and CDR2 sequences are MNHEY and SVGAGI. The V end lost 0 bases, the J end lost 7 bases, and 16 bases lay between the germline ends. CDR3 loop: CASSYSVLLQGNEQFF. In nucleotides, the CDR3 is TGTGCCAGCAGTTACTCTGTTCTACTCCAGGGGAATGAGCAGTTCTTC.

This clone was seen once. This chain uses TRBV5-4 with TRBJ1-2; tentatively, D is TRBD1 (5 bases). V was pared by 2 bases and J by 2 bases, with 10 bases between. Germline V lookup: CDR1 SGHNT, CDR2 YYREEE (reference sequence). The CDR3 is 14 amino acids. CDR3 nucleotides: TGTGCCAGCAGCTTACAACAGGTCAACTATGGCTACACCTTC. Translating gives CASSLQQVNYGYTF.

This chain joins TRBV19 and TRBJ2-3, with D possibly matching TRBD2 (6 bases). This CDR3 spans 15 amino acids. Between the trimmed V and J ends, which lost 3 bases and 5 bases, there was a span of 15 bases. CDR1 LNHDA and CDR2 SQIVND come from the germline V gene (reference sequence). CDR3 sequence: CASSIDLASGDTQYF. DNA of the CDR3: TGTGCCAGTAGTATTGACCTAGCGTCGGGAGATACGCAGTATTTT.

As DNA, the CDR3 is TGTGCCAGCAGCCCCGGGACTGCCACAGATACGCAGTATTTT. The encoded protein is CASSPGTATDTQYF. The chain is built from TRBV5-5 and TRBJ2-3, with D perhaps TRBD2 (6 bases). Trimming pared 4 bases from V and 2 bases from J, leaving 11 bases between. Germline CDR1 and CDR2: SGHKS and YYEKEE (reference sequence). This CDR3 spans 14 amino acids. Full variable domain (rest looked up from reference TRBV5-5 and TRBJ2-3): DAGVTQSPTHLIKTRGQQVTLRCSPISGHKSVSWYQQVLGQGPQFIFQYYEKEERGRGNFPDRFSARQFPNYSSELNVNALLLGDSALYLCASSPGTATDTQYFGPGTRLTVL.